This T cell receptor (beta chain) is from a study of cytomegalovirus exposure and HLA in healthy donors. Study-wide results and caveats: In a later analysis, across HLA loci, associated TCR counts were highest for DRB1, lowest for HLA-C.

In the PCR, 60 Vbeta and 13 Jbeta primers were used. Assay used: immunoSEQ multiplex PCR; TCRdb lists only in-frame clones, some missing. This table has about 200,000 clones, approximately 86% appearing once. Trimming cost V 5 bases and J 4 bases, with 14 bases left between them. The CDR3 consists of 14 residues. The germline V gene has CDR1 MDHEN and CDR2 SYDVKM. This clone has only one observation. Its antigen is unidentified. V and J are TRBV28 and TRBJ1-2; D unresolved. The sequence was obtained from a woman in her 30s in good health and CMV-seronegative. Sequenced sample: PBMCs. This CDR3 is CASSTTTRSYGYTF. The CDR3 nucleotides are TGTGCCAGCAGTACTACGACCCGCAGCTATGGCTACACCTTC.